The present T cell receptor beta chain was sequenced within a study of OX40 agonist ivuxolimab in advanced cancers. Overall study: Patient treatment consisted of intravenous ivuxolimab administration every 2 weeks at 0.01 to 10 mg/kg.

Sequencing used immunoSEQ multiplex PCR; TCRdb keeps in-frame clones, though not all of them. The sample consists of 65,000 to 80,000 clones, over 75% of them appearing once. This CDR3 region has 15 residues. The V gene end was trimmed by 6 bases and the J gene end by 4 bases; junction bases not matched to a gene: 9. Germline values: CDR1 SEHNR, CDR2 FQNEAQ (reference sequence). This receptor was obtained from an adult with an advanced solid tumor such as melanoma, head and neck, liver or kidney cancer. The chain couples TRBV7-9 to TRBJ1-2, with 9 bases lining up with TRBD1. The material sequenced was CD4+ or CD8+ T cells sorted from blood, taken in a trial of the OX40 agonist ivuxolimab. The CDR3 sequence is CASRPGQGNSYGYTF. The CDR3 DNA is TGTGCCAGCAGACCCGGACAGGGGAACAGCTATGGCTACACCTTC.